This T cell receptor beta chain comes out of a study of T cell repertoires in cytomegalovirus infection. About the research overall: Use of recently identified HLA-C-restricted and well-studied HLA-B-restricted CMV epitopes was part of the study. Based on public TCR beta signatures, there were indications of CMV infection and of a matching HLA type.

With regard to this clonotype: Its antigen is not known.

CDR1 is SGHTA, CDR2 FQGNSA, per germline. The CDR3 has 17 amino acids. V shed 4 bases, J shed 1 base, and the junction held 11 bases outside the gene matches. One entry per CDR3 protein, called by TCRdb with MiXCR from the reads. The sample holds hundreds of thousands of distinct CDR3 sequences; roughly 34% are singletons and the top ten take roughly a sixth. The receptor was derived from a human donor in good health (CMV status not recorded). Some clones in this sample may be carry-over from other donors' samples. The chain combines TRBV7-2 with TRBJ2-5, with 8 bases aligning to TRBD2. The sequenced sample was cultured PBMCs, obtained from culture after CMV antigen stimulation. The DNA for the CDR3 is TGTGCCAGCAGCTCTATTTTCCAGCGGGGGCCCCAAGAGACCCAGTACTTC. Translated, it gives CASSSIFQRGPQETQYF.